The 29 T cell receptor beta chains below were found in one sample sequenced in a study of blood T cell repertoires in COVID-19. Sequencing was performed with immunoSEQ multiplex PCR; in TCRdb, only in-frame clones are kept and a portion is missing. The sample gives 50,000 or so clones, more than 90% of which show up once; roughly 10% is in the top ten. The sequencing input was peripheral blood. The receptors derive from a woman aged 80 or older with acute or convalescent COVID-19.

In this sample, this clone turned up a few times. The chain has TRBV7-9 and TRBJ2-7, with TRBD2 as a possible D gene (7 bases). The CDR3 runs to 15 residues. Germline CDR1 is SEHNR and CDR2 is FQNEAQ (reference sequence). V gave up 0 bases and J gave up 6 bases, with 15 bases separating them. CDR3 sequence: CASSLAGGAQGEQYF. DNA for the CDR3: TGTGCCAGCAGCTTAGCGGGGGGGGCGCAGGGCGAGCAGTACTTC. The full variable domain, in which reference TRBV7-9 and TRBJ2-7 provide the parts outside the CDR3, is DTGVSQNPRHKITKRGQNVTFRCDPISEHNRLYWYRQTLGQGPEFLTYFQNEAQLEKSRLLSDRFSAERPKGSFSTLEIQRTEQGDSAMYLCASSLAGGAQGEQYFGPGTRLTVT.

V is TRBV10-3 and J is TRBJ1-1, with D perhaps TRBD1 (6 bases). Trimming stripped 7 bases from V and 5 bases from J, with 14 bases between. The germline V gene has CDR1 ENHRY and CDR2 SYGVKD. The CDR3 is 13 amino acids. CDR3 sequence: CAIMGGAGTEAFF. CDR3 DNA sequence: TGTGCCATCATGGGGGGGGCAGGTACTGAAGCTTTCTTT.

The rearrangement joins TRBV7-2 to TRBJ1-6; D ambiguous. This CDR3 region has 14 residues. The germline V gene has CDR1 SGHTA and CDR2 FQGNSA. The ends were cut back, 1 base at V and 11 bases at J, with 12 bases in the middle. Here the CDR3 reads CASSLGSTAAPLHF. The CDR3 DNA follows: TGTGCCAGCAGCTTAGGTAGTACAGCGGCACCCCTCCACTTT.

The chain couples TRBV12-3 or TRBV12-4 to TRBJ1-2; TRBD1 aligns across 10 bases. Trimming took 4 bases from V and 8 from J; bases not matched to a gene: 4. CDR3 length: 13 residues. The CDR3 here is CASSSTGGGGYTF. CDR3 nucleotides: TGTGCCAGCAGTTCGACAGGGGGCGGGGGCTACACCTTC.

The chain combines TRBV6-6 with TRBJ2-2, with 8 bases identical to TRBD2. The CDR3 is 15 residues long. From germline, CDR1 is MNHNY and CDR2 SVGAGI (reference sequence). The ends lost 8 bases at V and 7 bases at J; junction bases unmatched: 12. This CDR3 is CASGRGLVGGGELFF. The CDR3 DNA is TGTGCCAGCGGGCGGGGACTAGTCGGTGGCGGGGAGCTGTTTTTT.

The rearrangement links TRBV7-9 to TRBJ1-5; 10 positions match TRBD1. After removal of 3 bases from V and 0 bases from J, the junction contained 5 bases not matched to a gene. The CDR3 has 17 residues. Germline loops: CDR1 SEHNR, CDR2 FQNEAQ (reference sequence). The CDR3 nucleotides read TGTGCCAGCAGCTTTTGGGGACAGGGGAATAGCAATCAGCCCCAGCATTTT. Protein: CASSFWGQGNSNQPQHF.

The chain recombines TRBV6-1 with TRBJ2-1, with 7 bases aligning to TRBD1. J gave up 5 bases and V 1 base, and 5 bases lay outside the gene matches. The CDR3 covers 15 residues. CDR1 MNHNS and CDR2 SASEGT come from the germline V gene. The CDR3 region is CASSEVTGDHNEQFF. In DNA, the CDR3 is TGTGCCAGCAGTGAAGTCACAGGGGACCACAATGAGCAGTTCTTC.

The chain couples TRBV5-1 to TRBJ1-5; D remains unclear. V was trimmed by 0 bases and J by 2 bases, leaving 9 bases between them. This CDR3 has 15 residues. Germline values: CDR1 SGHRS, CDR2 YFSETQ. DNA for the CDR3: TGCGCCAGCAGCTTGGCGGGTAACGGCAATCAGCCCCAGCATTTT. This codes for CASSLAGNGNQPQHF. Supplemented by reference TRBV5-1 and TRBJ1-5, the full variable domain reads KAGVTQTPRYLIKTRGQQVTLSCSPISGHRSVSWYQQTPGQGLQFLFEYFSETQRNKGNFPGRFSGRQFSNSRSEMNVSTLELGDSALYLCASSLAGNGNQPQHFGDGTRLSIL.

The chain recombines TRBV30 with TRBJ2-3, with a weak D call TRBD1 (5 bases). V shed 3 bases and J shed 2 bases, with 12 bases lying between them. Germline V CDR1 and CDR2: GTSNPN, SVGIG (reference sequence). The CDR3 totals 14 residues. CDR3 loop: CAWRKGIPTDTQYF. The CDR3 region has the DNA TGTGCCTGGAGGAAGGGGATCCCCACAGATACGCAGTATTTT.

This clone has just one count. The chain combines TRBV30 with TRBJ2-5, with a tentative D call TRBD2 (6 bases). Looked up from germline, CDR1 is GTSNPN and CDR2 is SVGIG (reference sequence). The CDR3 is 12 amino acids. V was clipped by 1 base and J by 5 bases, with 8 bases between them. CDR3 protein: CAWSAGRETQYF. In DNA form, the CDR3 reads TGTGCCTGGAGTGCGGGGAGGGAGACCCAGTACTTC.

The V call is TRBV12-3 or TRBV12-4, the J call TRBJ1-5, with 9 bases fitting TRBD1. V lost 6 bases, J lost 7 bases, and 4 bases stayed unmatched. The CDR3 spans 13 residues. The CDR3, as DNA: TGTGCCAGCAGCTTACAGGGGGCCCAGCCCCAGCATTTT. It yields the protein CASSLQGAQPQHF.

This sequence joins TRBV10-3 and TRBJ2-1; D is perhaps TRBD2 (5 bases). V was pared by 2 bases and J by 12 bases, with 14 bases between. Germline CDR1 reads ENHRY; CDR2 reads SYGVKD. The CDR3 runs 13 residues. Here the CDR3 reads CAISEGLGSRQFF. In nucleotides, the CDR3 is TGTGCCATCAGTGAGGGGTTAGGGAGCCGGCAGTTCTTC.

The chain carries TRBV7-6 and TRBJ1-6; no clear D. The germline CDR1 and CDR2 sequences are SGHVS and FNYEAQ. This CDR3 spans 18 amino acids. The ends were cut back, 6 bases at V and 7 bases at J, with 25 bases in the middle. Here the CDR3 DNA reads TGTGCCAGCAGGTACAGAGACTACCTCCGGGTCTTAAATTCACCCCTCCACTTT. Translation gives CASRYRDYLRVLNSPLHF.

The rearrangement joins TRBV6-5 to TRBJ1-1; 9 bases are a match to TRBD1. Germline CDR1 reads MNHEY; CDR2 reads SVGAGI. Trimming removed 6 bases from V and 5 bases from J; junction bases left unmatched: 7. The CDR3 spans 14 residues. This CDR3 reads CASSPDRGGTEAFF. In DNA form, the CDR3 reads TGTGCCAGCAGCCCCGACAGGGGGGGGACTGAAGCTTTCTTT.

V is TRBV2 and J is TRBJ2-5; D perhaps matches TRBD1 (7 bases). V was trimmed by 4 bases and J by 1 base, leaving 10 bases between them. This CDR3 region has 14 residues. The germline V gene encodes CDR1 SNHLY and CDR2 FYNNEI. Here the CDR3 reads CASSGQGGQETQYF. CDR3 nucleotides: TGTGCCAGCAGTGGCCAGGGGGGCCAAGAGACCCAGTACTTC.

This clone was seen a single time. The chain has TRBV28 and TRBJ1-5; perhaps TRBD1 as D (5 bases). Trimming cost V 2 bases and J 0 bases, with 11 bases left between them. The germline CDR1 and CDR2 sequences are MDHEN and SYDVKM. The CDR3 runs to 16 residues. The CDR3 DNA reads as TGTGCCAGCAGTTTACTAGTGGGGGGTAGCAATCAGCCCCAGCATTTT. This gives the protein CASSLLVGGSNQPQHF.

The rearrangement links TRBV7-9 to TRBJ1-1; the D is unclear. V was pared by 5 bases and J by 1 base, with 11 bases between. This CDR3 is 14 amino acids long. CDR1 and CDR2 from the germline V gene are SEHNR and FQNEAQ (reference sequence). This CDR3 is CASSPPPGNTEAFF. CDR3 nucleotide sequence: TGTGCCAGCAGCCCACCCCCAGGGAACACTGAAGCTTTCTTT.

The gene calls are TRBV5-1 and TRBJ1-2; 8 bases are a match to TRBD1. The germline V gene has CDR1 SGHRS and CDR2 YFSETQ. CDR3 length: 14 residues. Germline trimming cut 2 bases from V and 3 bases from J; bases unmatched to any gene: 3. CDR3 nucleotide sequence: TGCGCCAGCAGCTTCGCAGGGGGCGACTATGGCTACACCTTC. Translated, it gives CASSFAGGDYGYTF.

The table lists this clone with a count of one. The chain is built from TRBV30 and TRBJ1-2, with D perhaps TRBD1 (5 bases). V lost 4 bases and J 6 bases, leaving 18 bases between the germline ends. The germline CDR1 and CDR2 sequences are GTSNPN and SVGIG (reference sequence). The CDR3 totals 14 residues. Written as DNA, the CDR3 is TGTGCCTGGAATCTTAGGGCTGGAGGGGATGGCTACACCTTC. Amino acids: CAWNLRAGGDGYTF.

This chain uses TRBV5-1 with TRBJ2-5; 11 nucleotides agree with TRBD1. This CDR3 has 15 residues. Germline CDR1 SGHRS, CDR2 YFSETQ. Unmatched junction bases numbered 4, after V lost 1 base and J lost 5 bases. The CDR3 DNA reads TGCGCCAGCAGCTTGACCGGGACAGGGGGTGAGACCCAGTACTTC. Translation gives CASSLTGTGGETQYF.

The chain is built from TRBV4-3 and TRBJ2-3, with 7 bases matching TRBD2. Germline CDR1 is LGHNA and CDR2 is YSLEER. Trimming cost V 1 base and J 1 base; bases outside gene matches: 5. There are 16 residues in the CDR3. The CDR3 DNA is TGCGCCAGCAGCCAAGGTCTCCGGGGGGGCACAGATACGCAGTATTTT. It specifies CASSQGLRGGTDTQYF.

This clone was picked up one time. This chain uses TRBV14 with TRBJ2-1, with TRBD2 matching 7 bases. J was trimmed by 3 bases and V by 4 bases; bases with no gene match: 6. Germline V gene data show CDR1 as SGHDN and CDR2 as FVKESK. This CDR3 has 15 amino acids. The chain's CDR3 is CASSPTGTNYNEQFF. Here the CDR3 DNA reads TGTGCCAGCAGCCCGACCGGGACTAACTACAATGAGCAGTTCTTC. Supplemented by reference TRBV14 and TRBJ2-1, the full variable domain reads EAGVTQFPSHSVIEKGQTVTLRCDPISGHDNLYWYRRVMGKEIKFLLHFVKESKQDESGMPNNRFLAERTGGTYSTLKVQPAELEDSGVYFCASSPTGTNYNEQFFGPGTRLTVL.

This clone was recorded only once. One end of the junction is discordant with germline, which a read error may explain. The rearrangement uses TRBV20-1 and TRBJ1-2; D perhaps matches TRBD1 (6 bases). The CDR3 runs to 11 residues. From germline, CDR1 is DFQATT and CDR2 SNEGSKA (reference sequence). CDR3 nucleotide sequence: TGCAGCGCTAACAGGGAGGGTGGCTACACCTTC. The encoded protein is CSANREGGYTF.

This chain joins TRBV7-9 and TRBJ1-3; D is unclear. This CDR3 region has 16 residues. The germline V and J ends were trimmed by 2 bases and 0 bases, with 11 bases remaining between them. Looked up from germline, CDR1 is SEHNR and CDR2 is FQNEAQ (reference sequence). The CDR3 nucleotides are TGTGCCAGCAGCTTAATGATGAGGGTCTCTGGAAACACCATATATTTT. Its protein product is CASSLMMRVSGNTIYF.

This CDR3 is CAISVSAYERTYEQYF. As DNA, the CDR3 is TGTGCCATCAGTGTGAGTGCCTACGAGCGGACCTACGAGCAGTACTTC. The chain couples TRBV10-3 to TRBJ2-7, with D perhaps matching TRBD2 (5 bases). The V end lost 4 bases, the J end lost 2 bases, and 18 bases lay between the germline ends. CDR3 length: 16 residues. The germline V gene encodes CDR1 ENHRY and CDR2 SYGVKD.

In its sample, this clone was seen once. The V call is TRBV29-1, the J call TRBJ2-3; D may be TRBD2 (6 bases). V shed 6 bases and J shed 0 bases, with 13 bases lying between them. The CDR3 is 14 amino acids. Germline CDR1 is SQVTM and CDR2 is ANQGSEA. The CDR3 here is CSVTGDSSTDTQYF. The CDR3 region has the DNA TGCAGCGTGACCGGGGACTCAAGCACAGATACGCAGTATTTT.

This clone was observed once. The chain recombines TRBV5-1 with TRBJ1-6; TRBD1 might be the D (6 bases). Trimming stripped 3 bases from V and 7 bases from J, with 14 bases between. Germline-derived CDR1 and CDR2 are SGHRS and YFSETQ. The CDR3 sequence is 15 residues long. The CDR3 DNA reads TGCGCCAGCAGCTACCTTGGGACACTGAATTCACCCCTCCACTTT. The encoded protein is CASSYLGTLNSPLHF.

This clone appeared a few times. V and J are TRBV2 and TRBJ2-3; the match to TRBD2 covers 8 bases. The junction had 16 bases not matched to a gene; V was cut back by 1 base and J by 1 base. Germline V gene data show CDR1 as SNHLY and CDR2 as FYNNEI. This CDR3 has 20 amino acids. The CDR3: CASSEVDMAGREEGTDTQYF. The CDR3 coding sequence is TGTGCCAGCAGTGAAGTCGATATGGCCGGGCGGGAGGAGGGCACAGATACGCAGTATTTT. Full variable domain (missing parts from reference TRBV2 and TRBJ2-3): EPEVTQTPSHQVTQMGQEVILRCVPISNHLYFYWYRQILGQKVEFLVSFYNNEISEKSEIFDDQFSVERPDGSNFTLKIRSTKLEDSAMYFCASSEVDMAGREEGTDTQYFGPGTRLTVL.

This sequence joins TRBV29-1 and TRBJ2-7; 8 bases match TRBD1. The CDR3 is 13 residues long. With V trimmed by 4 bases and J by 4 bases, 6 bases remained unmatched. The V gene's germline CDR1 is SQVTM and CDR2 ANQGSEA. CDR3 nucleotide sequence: TGCAGCGTTGTCGGGGACAGGAGGTACGAGCAGTACTTC. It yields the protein CSVVGDRRYEQYF.